A selection of T cell receptor beta chains follows, all from one sample in a study of T cell repertoires in urothelial bladder cancer. Measured with immunoSEQ multiplex PCR; TCRdb has only the in-frame clones, and not every one. The table shows fewer than 15,000 clones, with 66% occurring only once. The material sequenced was tumor-infiltrating cells from bladder cancer. These receptors were obtained from a human donor with urothelial carcinoma. Each CDR3 is given with its conserved first and last residue. A D gene is named only where the DNA matches it firmly. Where a row states a size, it is once, few, many or the class of an expanded clone; other rows omit it.

D,J,V,size,DNA,CDR3
TRBD2,TRBJ2-3,TRBV7-8,-,TGTGCCAGCAGCCTGAGGACTAGCGGGGGGGCCTTGGGCACAGATACGCAGTATTTT,CASSLRTSGGALGTDTQYF
TRBD1,TRBJ1-1,TRBV5-1,-,TGCGCCAGCAGCCCTGGGGGACAGGGAGCAAAAATAGCTTTCTTT,CASSPGGQGAKIAFF
-,TRBJ1-4,TRBV5-1,-,TGCGCCAGCAGCTTGACGCCCGCAACTAATGAAAAACTGTTTTTT,CASSLTPATNEKLFF
TRBD1,TRBJ1-2,TRBV11-3,few,TGTGCCAGCAGCTTAGATAGCGCAGGGGGGAGATACACCTTC,CASSLDSAGGRYTF
TRBD1,TRBJ1-4,TRBV2,-,TGTGCCAGCAGTTCCCGGACAGGGGTTGAAAAACTGTTTTTT,CASSSRTGVEKLFF
TRBD1,TRBJ1-2,TRBV11-2,-,TGTGCCAGCAGCCGAGGGGGCTTATATGGCTACACCTTC,CASSRGGLYGYTF
-,TRBJ2-3,TRBV5-4,once,TGCGCCAGCAGCCAAGGGCCCTCCACAGATACGCAGTATTTT,CASSQGPSTDTQYF
TRBD1,TRBJ2-6,TRBV19,-,TGTGCCAGTAGTCTCACCGCCGGGACAGGCTCTGGGGCCAACGTCCTGACTTTC,CASSLTAGTGSGANVLTF
-,TRBJ1-2,TRBV5-1,few,TGCGCCAGCAGCTTGGAAGGGTCAGGGAACTATGGCTACACCTTC,CASSLEGSGNYGYTF
TRBD1,TRBJ2-7,TRBV27,once,TGTGCCAGCAGCTCCGGCACAGGGGACGGTGAGCAGTACTTC,CASSSGTGDGEQYF
-,TRBJ2-5,TRBV11-3,-,TGTGCCAGCAGCGTGAAGTCGGGAGAGACCCAGTACTTC,CASSVKSGETQYF
-,TRBJ2-7,TRBV9,-,TGTGCCAGCAGCGTGACAGATGGTACTAGCGAGCAGTACTTC,CASSVTDGTSEQYF
-,TRBJ1-1,TRBV7-2,-,TGTGCCAGCAGCCCACAGGGGAACACTGAAGCTTTCTTT,CASSPQGNTEAFF
-,TRBJ2-5,TRBV5-6,-,TGTGCCAGCAGCTTGGGGGAGGCGTGGACCCAGTACTTC,CASSLGEAWTQYF
TRBD1,TRBJ1-5,TRBV4-1,-,TGCGCCAGCAGCCGAACAGGGGTGCCGAATCAGCCCCAGCATTTT,CASSRTGVPNQPQHF
-,TRBJ2-3,TRBV6-5,few,TGTGCCAGCATTGCAGCTAGCACAGATACGCAGTATTTT,CASIAASTDTQYF
-,TRBJ2-3,TRBV6-5,-,TGTGCCAGCAGTTACTGGGGGGTGGGCACAGATACGCAGTATTTT,CASSYWGVGTDTQYF
-,TRBJ2-2,TRBV5-6,-,TGTGCCAGCAGCTCCACGACCTGGGCAAACACCGGGGAGCTGTTTTTT,CASSSTTWANTGELFF
TRBD1,TRBJ2-7,TRBV6-1,-,TGTGCCAGCAGTAATTCTCGGACAGGGGCGTACGAGCAGTACTTC,CASSNSRTGAYEQYF
-,TRBJ2-5,TRBV7-9,-,TGTGCCAGCAGCTTGTACCAAGAGACCCAGTACTTC,CASSLYQETQYF
-,TRBJ2-5,TRBV18,-,TGTGCCAGCTCCCCTCGGGAGACCCAGTACTTC,CASSPRETQYF
-,TRBJ1-2,TRBV4-1,few,TGCGCCAGGGGTGGCTACACCTTC,CARGGYTF
-,TRBJ2-7,TRBV6-5,-,TGTGCCAGCAGTGCAGACAGTCTATACGAGCAGTACTTC,CASSADSLYEQYF
TRBD2,TRBJ2-7,TRBV27,few,TGTGCCAGCAGTCGGGCCGGGGGGGCCTCCTACGAGCAGTACTTC,CASSRAGGASYEQYF
TRBD1,TRBJ1-1,TRBV7-2,few,TGTGCCAGCAGCTTAGGGGACAGGGCGAACACTGAAGCTTTCTTT,CASSLGDRANTEAFF
-,TRBJ2-1,TRBV7-9,-,TGTGCCAGCAGCTTTTTGCGGGCAGGGGAGAGGGATGAGCAGTTCTTC,CASSFLRAGERDEQFF
-,TRBJ1-2,TRBV19,-,TGTGCCAGTAGTATAGGATTACAGGAGTACTATGGCTACACCTTC,CASSIGLQEYYGYTF
TRBD2,TRBJ2-4,TRBV5-4,-,TGTGCCAGCAGCCAGCGACTAGCAGACATTCAGTACTTC,CASSQRLADIQYF
-,TRBJ1-4,TRBV18,-,TGTGCCAGCTCATCAGTGGACGGAGGTGAAAAACTGTTTTTT,CASSSVDGGEKLFF
-,TRBJ1-3,TRBV18,-,TGTGCCAGCTCACGAGACAGCAGCTCTGGAAACACCATATATTTT,CASSRDSSSGNTIYF
-,TRBJ2-2,TRBV7-2,-,TGTGCCAGCAGCTTAGCGCACTGGAACACCGGGGAGCTGTTTTTT,CASSLAHWNTGELFF
TRBD1,TRBJ2-7,TRBV2,few,TGTGCCAGCAAGTTGCCGGGACAGGGATACGAGCAGTACTTC,CASKLPGQGYEQYF
TRBD1,TRBJ1-1,TRBV5-1,-,TGCGCCAGCAGCTTGGCCTCAGGGGGCCAGACTGAAGCTTTCTTT,CASSLASGGQTEAFF
TRBD1,TRBJ1-6,TRBV19,few,TGTGCCAGTAGTAAGGGACAGGGGATCGAGAATTCACCCCTCCACTTT,CASSKGQGIENSPLHF
-,TRBJ2-4,TRBV28,-,TGTGCCAGCATGGATTCGGCCAAAAACATTCAGTACTTC,CASMDSAKNIQYF
-,TRBJ1-4,TRBV18,-,TGTGCCAGCTCACCACAGGGTGCAACTAATGAAAAACTGTTTTTT,CASSPQGATNEKLFF
TRBD1,TRBJ2-7,TRBV6-6,-,TGTGCCAGCAGTTACTCGAGGGGGCCCACCTACGAGCAGTACTTC,CASSYSRGPTYEQYF
-,TRBJ2-1,TRBV7-8,-,TGTGCCAGCAGCTCCTATTATGAGCAGTTCTTC,CASSSYYEQFF
TRBD1,TRBJ1-6,TRBV6-5,-,TGTGCCAGCAGTCGTCTGAATACAGGGGATTCACCCCTCCACTTT,CASSRLNTGDSPLHF
TRBD1,TRBJ1-2,TRBV6-5,-,TGTGCCAGCAAGACAGGGGGTGACTATGGCTACACCTTC,CASKTGGDYGYTF
-,TRBJ1-5,TRBV14,few,TGTGCCAGCAGCCATTCAAATCAGCCCCAGCATTTT,CASSHSNQPQHF
TRBD2,TRBJ2-1,TRBV7-8,-,TGTGCCAGCAGCTTTAGACTAGCGCGCGAGCAGTTCTTC,CASSFRLAREQFF
-,TRBJ2-5,TRBV5-1,-,TGCGCCAGCAGCATGATACCGGGACCAAGGATTCTAGAGACCCAGTACTTC,CASSMIPGPRILETQYF
-,TRBJ2-2,TRBV5-1,-,TGCGCCAGCAGGCCCCTCGTCAACGGGGAGCTGTTTTTT,CASRPLVNGELFF
-,TRBJ1-1,TRBV4-1,-,TGCGCCAGCAGCCAGCGGACCGTTACTGAAGCTTTCTTT,CASSQRTVTEAFF
TRBD2,TRBJ2-3,TRBV7-2,-,TGTGCCAGCAGCTTAGACGGGGGGAGCACAGATACGCAGTATTTT,CASSLDGGSTDTQYF
-,TRBJ2-6,TRBV5-5,-,TGTGCCAGCAGCTTGGTTTGGGAACAGGGAGCTGGGGCCAACGTCCTGACTTTC,CASSLVWEQGAGANVLTF
TRBD2,TRBJ2-1,TRBV7-3,-,TGTGCCAGCAGCTTAACGGGACTAGCGGGGGATAATGAGCAGTTCTTC,CASSLTGLAGDNEQFF
-,TRBJ1-1,TRBV5-1,few,TGCGCCAGCAGTTGGCAGGATAACACTGAAGCTTTCTTT,CASSWQDNTEAFF